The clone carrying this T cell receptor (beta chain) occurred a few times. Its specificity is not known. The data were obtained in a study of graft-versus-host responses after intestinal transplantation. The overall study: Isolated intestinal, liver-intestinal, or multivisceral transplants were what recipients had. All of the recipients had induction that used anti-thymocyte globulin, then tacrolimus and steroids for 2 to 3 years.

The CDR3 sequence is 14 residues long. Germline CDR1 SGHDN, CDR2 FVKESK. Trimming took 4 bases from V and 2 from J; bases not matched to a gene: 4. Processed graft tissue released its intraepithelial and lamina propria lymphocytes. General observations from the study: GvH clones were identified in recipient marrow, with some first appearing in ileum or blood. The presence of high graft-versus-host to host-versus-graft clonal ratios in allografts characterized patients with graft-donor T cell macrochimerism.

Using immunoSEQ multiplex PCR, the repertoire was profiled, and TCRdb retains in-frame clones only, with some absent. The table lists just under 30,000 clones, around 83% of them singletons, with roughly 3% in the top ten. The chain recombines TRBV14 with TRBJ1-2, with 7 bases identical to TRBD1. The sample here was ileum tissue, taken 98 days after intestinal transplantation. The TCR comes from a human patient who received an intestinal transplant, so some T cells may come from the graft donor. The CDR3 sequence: CASSRQQGNYGYTF. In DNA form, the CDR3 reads TGTGCCAGCAGCCGACAACAGGGGAACTATGGCTACACCTTC. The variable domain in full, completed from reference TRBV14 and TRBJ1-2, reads EAGVTQFPSHSVIEKGQTVTLRCDPISGHDNLYWYRRVMGKEIKFLLHFVKESKQDESGMPNNRFLAERTGGTYSTLKVQPAELEDSGVYFCASSRQQGNYGYTFGSGTRLTVV.